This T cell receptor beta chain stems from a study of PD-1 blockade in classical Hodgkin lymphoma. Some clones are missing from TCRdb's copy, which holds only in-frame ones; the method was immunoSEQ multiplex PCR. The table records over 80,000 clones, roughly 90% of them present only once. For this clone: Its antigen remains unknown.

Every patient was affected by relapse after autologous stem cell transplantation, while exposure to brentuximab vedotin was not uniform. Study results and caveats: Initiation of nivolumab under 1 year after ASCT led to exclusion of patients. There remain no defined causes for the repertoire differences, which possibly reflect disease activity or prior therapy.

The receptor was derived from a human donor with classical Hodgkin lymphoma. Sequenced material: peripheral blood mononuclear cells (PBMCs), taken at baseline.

CDR3 sequence (DNA): TGTGCCAGCAGCTTGCGCACTAACAATGAGCAGTTCTTC. It yields the protein CASSLRTNNEQFF. The V and J genes are TRBV5-4 and TRBJ2-1; D gene ambiguous. V was trimmed by 1 base and J by 5 bases, leaving 7 bases between them. CDR3 length equals 13 residues. Germline V gene data show CDR1 as SGHNT and CDR2 as YYREEE (reference sequence).